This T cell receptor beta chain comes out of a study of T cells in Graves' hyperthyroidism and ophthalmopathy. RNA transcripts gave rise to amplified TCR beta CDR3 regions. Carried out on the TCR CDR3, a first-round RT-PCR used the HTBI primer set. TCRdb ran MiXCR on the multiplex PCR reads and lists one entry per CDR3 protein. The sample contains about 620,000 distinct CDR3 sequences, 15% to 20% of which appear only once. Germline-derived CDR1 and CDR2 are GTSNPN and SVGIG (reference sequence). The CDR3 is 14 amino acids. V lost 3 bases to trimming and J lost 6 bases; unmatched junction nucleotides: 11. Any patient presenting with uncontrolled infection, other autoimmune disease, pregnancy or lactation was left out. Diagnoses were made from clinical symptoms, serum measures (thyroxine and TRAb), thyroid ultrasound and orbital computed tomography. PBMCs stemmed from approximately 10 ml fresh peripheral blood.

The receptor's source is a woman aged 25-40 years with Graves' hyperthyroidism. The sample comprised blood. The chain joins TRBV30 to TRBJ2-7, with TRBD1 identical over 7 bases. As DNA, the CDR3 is TGTGCCTGGAGATTGAGAGGGGGCATCTTCGAGCAGTACTTC. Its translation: CAWRLRGGIFEQYF.